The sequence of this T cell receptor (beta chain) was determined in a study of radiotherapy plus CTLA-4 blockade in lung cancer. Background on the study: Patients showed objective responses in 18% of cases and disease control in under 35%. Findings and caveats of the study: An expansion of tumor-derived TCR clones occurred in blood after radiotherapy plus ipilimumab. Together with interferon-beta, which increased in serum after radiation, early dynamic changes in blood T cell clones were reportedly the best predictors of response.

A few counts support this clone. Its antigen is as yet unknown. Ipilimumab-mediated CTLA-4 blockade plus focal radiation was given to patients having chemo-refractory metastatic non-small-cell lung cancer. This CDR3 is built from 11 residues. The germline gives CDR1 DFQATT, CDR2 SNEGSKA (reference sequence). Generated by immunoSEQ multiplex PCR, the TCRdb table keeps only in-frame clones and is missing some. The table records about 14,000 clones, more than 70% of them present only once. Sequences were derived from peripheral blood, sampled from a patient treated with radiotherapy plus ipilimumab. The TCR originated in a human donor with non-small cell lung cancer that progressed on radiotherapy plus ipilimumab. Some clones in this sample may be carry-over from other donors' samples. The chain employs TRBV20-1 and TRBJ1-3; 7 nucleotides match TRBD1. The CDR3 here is CGTGTAGTIYF. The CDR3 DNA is TGCGGCACCGGGACAGCCGGCACCATATATTTT.